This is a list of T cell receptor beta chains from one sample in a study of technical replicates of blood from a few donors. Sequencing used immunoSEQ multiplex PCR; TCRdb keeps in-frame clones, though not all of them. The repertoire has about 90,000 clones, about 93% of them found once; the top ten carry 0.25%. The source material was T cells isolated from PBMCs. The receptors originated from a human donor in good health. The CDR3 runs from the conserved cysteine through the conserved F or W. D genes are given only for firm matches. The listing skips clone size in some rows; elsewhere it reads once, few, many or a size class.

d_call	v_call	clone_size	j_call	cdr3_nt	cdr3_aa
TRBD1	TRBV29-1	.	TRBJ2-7	TGCAGCGCCGAGGGACAGGGCGACGAGCAGTACTTC	CSAEGQGDEQYF
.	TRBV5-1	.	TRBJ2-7	TGCGCCAGCAGGTACATGTTCGAGGTAACCTACGAGCAGTACTTC	CASRYMFEVTYEQYF
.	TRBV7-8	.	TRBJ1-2	TGTGCCAGCAGCCCCAGGGAACAGGGAGTAGGGTATGGCTACACCTTC	CASSPREQGVGYGYTF
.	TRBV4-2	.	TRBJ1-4	TGTGCCAGCAGCCAAGACAGGGCAACTAATGAAAAACTGTTTTTT	CASSQDRATNEKLFF
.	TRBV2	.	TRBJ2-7	TGTGCCACACGGAGAACATCCGCCTACGAGCAGTACTTC	CATRRTSAYEQYF
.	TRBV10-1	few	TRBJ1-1	TGCGCCAGCAGTGAGTCGGGGGGTAAGGGGAACACTGAAGCTTTCTTT	CASSESGGKGNTEAFF
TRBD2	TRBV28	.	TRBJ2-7	TGTGCCAGCAGACCCGCGGGGGGGTCCTACGAGCAGTACTTC	CASRPAGGSYEQYF
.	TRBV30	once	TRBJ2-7	TGTGCCTGGAAACCCGTGGCCGGAGGGGACGAGCAGTACTTC	CAWKPVAGGDEQYF
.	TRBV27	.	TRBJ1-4	TGTGCCAGCAGTTTGACGGGTAATGAAAAACTGTTTTTT	CASSLTGNEKLFF
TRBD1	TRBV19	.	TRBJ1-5	TGTGCCAGTAACCCTCCAGGGTGGGGCAGGGGGCCGTATAGCAATCAGCCCCAGCATTTT	CASNPPGWGRGPYSNQPQHF
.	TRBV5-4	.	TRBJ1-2	TGTGCCAGCAGTACTGCCCAAACAGGTTTTTTCTATGGCTACACCTTC	CASSTAQTGFFYGYTF
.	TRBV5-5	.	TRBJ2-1	TGTGCCAGCAGCTCGTTAACGGGGAGCAATGAGCAGTTCTTC	CASSSLTGSNEQFF
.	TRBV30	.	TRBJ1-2	TGTGCCTGGACCAAGGGGCTGGGGTATGGCTACACCTTC	CAWTKGLGYGYTF
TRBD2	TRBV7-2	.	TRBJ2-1	TGTGCCAGCAGCATCACTAGCGGGACTCAGTTCTTC	CASSITSGTQFF
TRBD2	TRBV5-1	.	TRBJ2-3	TGCGCCAGCAGCTTGTCTCTGGGAGGGGATTTCACAGATACGCAGTATTTT	CASSLSLGGDFTDTQYF
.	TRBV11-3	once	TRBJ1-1	TGTGCCAGCAGCCCGGGGGGGGGCACTGAAGCTTTCTTT	CASSPGGGTEAFF
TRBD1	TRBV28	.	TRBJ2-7	TGTGCCAGCAGACGACAGGGAGCCTACGAGCAGTACTTC	CASRRQGAYEQYF
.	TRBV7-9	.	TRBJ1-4	TGTGCCAGCAGCTTAGTGGGAGGGATTAATGAAAAACTGTTTTTT	CASSLVGGINEKLFF
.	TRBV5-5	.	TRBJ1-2	TGTGCCAGCAGCTTGGAGTGGGACACGTCCCCTAACTATGGCTACACCTTC	CASSLEWDTSPNYGYTF
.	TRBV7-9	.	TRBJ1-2	TGTGCCAGCAGCTTAGCAGACAGCTTTCACTATGGCTACACCTTC	CASSLADSFHYGYTF
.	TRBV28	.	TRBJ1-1	TGTGCCAGCAGTTCAATGGTACAGGCTGGAGCTTTCTTT	CASSSMVQAGAFF
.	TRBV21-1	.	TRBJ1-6	TGTGCCAGCAGCAAAAAAATGTTGGGGCCCTCTAATTCACCCCTCCACTTT	CASSKKMLGPSNSPLHF
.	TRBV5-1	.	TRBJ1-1	TGCGCCAGCAGCTTGGCCGGGGTAGGAACCACTGAAGCTTTCTTT	CASSLAGVGTTEAFF
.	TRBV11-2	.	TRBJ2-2	TGTGCCACCCCGGCCAGAAACTACGCGAACACCGGGGAGCTGTTTTTT	CATPARNYANTGELFF